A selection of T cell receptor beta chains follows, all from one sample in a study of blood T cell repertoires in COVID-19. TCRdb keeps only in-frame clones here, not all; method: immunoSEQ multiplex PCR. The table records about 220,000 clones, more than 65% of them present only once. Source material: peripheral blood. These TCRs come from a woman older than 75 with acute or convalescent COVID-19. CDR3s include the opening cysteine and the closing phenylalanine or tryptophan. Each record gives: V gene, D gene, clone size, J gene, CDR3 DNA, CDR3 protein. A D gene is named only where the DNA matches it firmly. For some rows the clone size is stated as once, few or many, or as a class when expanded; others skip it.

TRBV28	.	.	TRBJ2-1	TGTGCCAGCAGTTTTAGCGCGACCTACAATGAGCAGTTCTTC	CASSFSATYNEQFF
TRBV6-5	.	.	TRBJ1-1	TGTGCCAGCAGTCATAGTAGCGGATCGAACACTGAAGCTTTCTTT	CASSHSSGSNTEAFF
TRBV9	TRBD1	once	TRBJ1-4	TGTGCCAGCAGCGTTACAGGGGGTAGGGAAAAACTGTTTTTT	CASSVTGGREKLFF
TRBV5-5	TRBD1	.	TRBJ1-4	TGTGCCAGCAGCCCCGGACAGGGGTTGACTAATGAAAAACTGTTTTTT	CASSPGQGLTNEKLFF
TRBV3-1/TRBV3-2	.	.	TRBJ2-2	TGTGCCAGCAGCCAAGGGGTGACTTCCATCGGCACCGGGGAGCTGTTTTTT	CASSQGVTSIGTGELFF
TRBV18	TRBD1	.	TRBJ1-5	TGTGCCAGCTCACCCGGACAGGCCACGAGGGGTCAGCCCCAGCATTTT	CASSPGQATRGQPQHF
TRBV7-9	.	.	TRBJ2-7	TGTGCCAGCAGCGAACAGGGATTTCCCATCTACGAGCAGTACTTC	CASSEQGFPIYEQYF
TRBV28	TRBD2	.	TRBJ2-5	TGTGCCAGCGGGAAGACTAGCGGGGGTGAGACCCAGTACTTC	CASGKTSGGETQYF
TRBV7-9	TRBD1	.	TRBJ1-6	TGTGCCAGCAGCTATGGGACAGAGAATTCACCCCTCCACTTT	CASSYGTENSPLHF
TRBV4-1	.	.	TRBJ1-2	TGCGCCAGCAGCCAAGATCCGGGGGAGAGCTACACCTTC	CASSQDPGESYTF
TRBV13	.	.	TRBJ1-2	TGTGCCAGCAGCGGCCGACAGTCGGGCTACGGCTACACCTTC	CASSGRQSGYGYTF
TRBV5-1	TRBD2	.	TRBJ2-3	TGCGCCAGCAGCTTGGGGACTAGCGGGGCTGCAGATACGCAGTATTTT	CASSLGTSGAADTQYF
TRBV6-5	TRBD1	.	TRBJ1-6	TGTGCCAGCAGTTCACGACAGGGGATCAATTCACCCCTCCACTTT	CASSSRQGINSPLHF
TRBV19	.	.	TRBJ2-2	TGTGCCAGTAGTCTCTACTTGACAGCGAAAGCGAACACCGGGGAGCTGTTTTTT	CASSLYLTAKANTGELFF
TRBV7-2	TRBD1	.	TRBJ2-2	TGTGCCAGCAGCCCCGGACAGGTAGCCGGGGAGCTGTTTTTT	CASSPGQVAGELFF
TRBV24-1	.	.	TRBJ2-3	TGTGCCACCAGTGATGCCCGGGGGGCCGGGGCAGATACGCAGTATTTT	CATSDARGAGADTQYF
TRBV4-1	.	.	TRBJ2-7	TGCGCCAGCAGCCAAGAGGCGGGGGCAACCTACGAGCAGTACTTC	CASSQEAGATYEQYF
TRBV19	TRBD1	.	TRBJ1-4	TGTGCCAGTAGTCTTGGGACAGTCGCTGCCCCGAATGAAAAACTGTTTTTT	CASSLGTVAAPNEKLFF
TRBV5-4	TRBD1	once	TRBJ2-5	TGTGCCAGCAGCTCACAGGGGTTGGGCCAAGAGACCCAGTACTTC	CASSSQGLGQETQYF
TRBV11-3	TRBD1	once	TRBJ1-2	TGTGCCAGCGGCGTGACAGGGAGGTATGGCTACACCTTC	CASGVTGRYGYTF
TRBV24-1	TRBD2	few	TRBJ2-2	TGTGCCACCAGTGATTCTCGACTAGCGACCACCGGGGAGCTGTTTTTT	CATSDSRLATTGELFF
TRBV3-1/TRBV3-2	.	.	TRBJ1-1	TGTGCCAGCAGCCAAGATCCCGGACTAGGCACTGAAGCTTTCTTT	CASSQDPGLGTEAFF
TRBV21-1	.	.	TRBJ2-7	TGTGCCAGCAGCAAACTCGGCCTTTGGGCAGCGGTGAAGTACTTC	CASSKLGLWAAVKYF
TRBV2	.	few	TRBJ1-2	TGTGCCAGCAGTGAAGCAAGAGGGTATGGCTACACCTTC	CASSEARGYGYTF
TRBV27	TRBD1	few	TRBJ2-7	TGTGCCAGCAATCCCCCAAAGGGACAGGGTGAGCAGTACTTC	CASNPPKGQGEQYF
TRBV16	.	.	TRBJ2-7	TGTGCCAGCAGCCGAAACGTCAACTTGGGCTCCGAGCAGTACTTC	CASSRNVNLGSEQYF